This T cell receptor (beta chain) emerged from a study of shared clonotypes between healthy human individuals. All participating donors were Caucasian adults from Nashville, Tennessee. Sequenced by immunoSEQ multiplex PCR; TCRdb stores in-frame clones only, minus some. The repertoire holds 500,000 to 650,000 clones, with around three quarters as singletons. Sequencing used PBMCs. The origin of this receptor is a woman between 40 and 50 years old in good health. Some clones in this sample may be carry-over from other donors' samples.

The CDR3 nucleotides are TGTGCCAGCAGCAAAGCGGGCCAAGAGCAGTATTTT. It yields the protein CASSKAGQEQYF. V and J are TRBV21-1 and TRBJ2-3; the D call of TRBD1 is as the table states it, not checked on the DNA. TRBV21-1 is termed a pseudogene. The CDR3 is 12 amino acids.